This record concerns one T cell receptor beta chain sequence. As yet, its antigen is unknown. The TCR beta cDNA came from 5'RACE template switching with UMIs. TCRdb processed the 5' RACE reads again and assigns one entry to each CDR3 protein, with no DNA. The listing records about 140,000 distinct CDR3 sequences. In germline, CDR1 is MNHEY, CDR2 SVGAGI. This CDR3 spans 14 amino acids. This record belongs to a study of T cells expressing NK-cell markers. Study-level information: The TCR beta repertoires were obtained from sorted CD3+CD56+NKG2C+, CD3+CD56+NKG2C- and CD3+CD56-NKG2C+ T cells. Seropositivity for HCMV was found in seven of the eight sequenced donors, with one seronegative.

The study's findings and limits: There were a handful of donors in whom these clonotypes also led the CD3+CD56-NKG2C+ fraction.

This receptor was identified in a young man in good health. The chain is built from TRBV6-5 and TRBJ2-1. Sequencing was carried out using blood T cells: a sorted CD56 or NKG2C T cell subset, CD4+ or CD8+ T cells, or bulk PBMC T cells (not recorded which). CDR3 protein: CASSYSGERGEQFF.